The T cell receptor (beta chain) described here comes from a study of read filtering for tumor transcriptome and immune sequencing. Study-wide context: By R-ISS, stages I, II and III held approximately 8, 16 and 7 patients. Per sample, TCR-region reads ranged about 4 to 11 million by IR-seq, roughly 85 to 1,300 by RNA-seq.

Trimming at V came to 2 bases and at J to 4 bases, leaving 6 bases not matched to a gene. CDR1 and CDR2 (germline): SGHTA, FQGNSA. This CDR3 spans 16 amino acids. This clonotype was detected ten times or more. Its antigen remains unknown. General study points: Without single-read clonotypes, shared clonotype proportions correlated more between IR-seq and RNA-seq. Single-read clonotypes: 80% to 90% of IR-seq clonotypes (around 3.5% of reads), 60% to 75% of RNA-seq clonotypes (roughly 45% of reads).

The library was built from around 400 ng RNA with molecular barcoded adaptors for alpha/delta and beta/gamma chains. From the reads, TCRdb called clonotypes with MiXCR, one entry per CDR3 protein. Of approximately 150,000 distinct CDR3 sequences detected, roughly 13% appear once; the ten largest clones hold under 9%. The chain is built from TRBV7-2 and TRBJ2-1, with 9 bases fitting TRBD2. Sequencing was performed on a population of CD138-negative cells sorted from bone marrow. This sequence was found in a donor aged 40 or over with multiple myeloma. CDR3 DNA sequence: TGTGCCAGCAGCTTACTAGCGGGGTCAGGGTACAATGAGCAGTTCTTC. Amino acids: CASSLLAGSGYNEQFF.